The 32 T cell receptor beta chains given below trace back to one sample, sequenced in a study of blood T cells in healthy people across ages. A second 7 to 11 cycle PCR used barcoded and J-beta primers. TCRdb fed the 5' RACE reads into MiXCR, producing one record per CDR3 protein. The sample records 550,000 to 600,000 distinct CDR3 sequences, 25% to 30% being singletons. The sample comprised blood. The source is a woman aged 70-85 years in good health.

This clonotype was seen a handful of times. The V gene is TRBV4-3, the J gene TRBJ1-2; D is unclear. In germline, CDR1 is LGHNA, CDR2 YSLEER. Trimming cost V 4 bases and J 8 bases, with 17 bases left between them. The CDR3 is 14 amino acids. The CDR3 loop reads CASSLGLWVEGYTF. CDR3 nucleotide sequence: TGCGCCAGCAGCCTAGGCCTTTGGGTCGAAGGCTACACCTTC.

V and J are TRBV4-3 and TRBJ2-4; 9 bases map to TRBD1. This CDR3 has 16 amino acids. Looked up from germline, CDR1 is LGHNA and CDR2 is YSLEER. The J segment lost 7 bases and the V segment lost 1 base, leaving 8 bases of the junction unmatched. CDR3 sequence reads: CASSQASGTGKNIQYF. Here the CDR3 DNA reads TGCGCCAGCAGCCAAGCTTCCGGGACAGGGAAGAACATTCAGTACTTC.

The CDR3, as DNA: TGTGCCAGCAGCTTAAATGGACTCCGGGGAGCGGAGACCCAGTACTTC. Protein product: CASSLNGLRGAETQYF. This sequence joins TRBV7-3 and TRBJ2-5; the D gene is possibly TRBD2 (5 bases). Trimming removed 1 base at V and 5 bases at J, with 17 bases between. This CDR3 comprises 16 residues. Per germline, CDR1 SGHTA and CDR2 FQGTGA.

The chain couples TRBV12-5 to TRBJ2-5; no clear D. The DNA end favors TRBJ2-1, so the J call may be wrong. The CDR3 spans 11 residues. Looked up from germline, CDR1 is LGHNT and CDR2 is FRNRAP. CDR3: CASGLRREQFF. CDR3 nucleotide sequence: TGTGCTAGTGGTTTGCGAAGAGAGCAGTTCTTC.

There are a few counts of this clonotype. The V call is TRBV5-1, the J call TRBJ2-5; 7 bases are shared with TRBD2. The germline V gene has CDR1 SGHRS and CDR2 YFSETQ. This CDR3 comprises 13 residues. The V segment lost 4 bases and the J segment 12 bases; nucleotides outside the gene matches: 12. CDR3: CASSPGEAGYKYF. The CDR3 nucleotides read TGCGCCAGCAGCCCGGGAGAAGCGGGGTATAAGTACTTC.

This clonotype turned up a few times. This chain connects TRBV7-2 to TRBJ2-4; 8 bases line up with TRBD2. CDR3 size: 16 residues. The trim removed 0 bases at V and 4 bases at J, leaving 5 bases unmatched. Germline CDR1 reads SGHTA; CDR2 reads FQGNSA. This CDR3 is CASSLAGGAGKNIQYF. The CDR3 DNA reads as TGTGCCAGCAGCTTAGCCGGGGGGGCCGGAAAAAACATTCAGTACTTC.

The chain carries TRBV5-1 and TRBJ2-4; 14 bases are shared with TRBD2. The CDR3 consists of 18 residues. V gave up 3 bases and J gave up 0 bases; unmatched junction bases: 5. Germline V CDR1 and CDR2: SGHRS, YFSETQ. CDR3 in amino acids: CASSSTSGGAKAKNIQYF. CDR3 nucleotide sequence: TGCGCCAGCAGCTCGACTAGCGGGGGGGCAAAAGCCAAAAACATTCAGTACTTC. The entire variable domain, with the rest obtained from reference TRBV5-1 and TRBJ2-4, is as follows: KAGVTQTPRYLIKTRGQQVTLSCSPISGHRSVSWYQQTPGQGLQFLFEYFSETQRNKGNFPGRFSGRQFSNSRSEMNVSTLELGDSALYLCASSSTSGGAKAKNIQYFGAGTRLSVL.

This clonotype was recorded only once. The CDR3 end shows no conserved phenylalanine or tryptophan, and so a read error is likely. The chain combines TRBV15 with TRBJ2-4; 9 bases align to TRBD2. Looked up from germline, CDR1 is LNHNV and CDR2 is YYDKDF (reference sequence). J lost 4 bases, V lost 2 bases, and 6 bases had no gene match. The CDR3 totals 16 residues. The CDR3 here is CATSRLLAGEKNIQYL. CDR3 nucleotides: TGTGCCACCAGCAGACTTTTAGCGGGAGAGAAAAACATTCAGTACCTC.

As concerns this clonotype: The junction departs from germline at one end; a sequencing error may be responsible. The chain is built from TRBV7-2 and TRBJ2-5; either TRBD1 or TRBD2 may supply D (5 bases each). Per the germline V gene, CDR1 is SGHTA and CDR2 is FQGNSA. The CDR3 has 13 residues. In nucleotides, the CDR3 is TGTGCCAGCAGCCTCCGTTCCGGGACCCCTCCGTTCTTC. Encoded protein: CASSLRSGTPPFF.

This chain's CDR3 is CASSLVDTGQGAPRTEAFF. DNA of the CDR3: TGTGCCAGCAGCCTCGTAGACACGGGGCAGGGGGCGCCCCGAACTGAAGCTTTCTTT. J is TRBJ1-1 and V is TRBV14; 8 bases map to TRBD1. There are 19 residues in the CDR3. CDR1 and CDR2 from the germline V gene are SGHDN and FVKESK. V lost 4 bases, J lost 5 bases, and 21 bases stayed unmatched.

This clonotype was counted only a few times. The V call is TRBV3-1, the J call TRBJ2-1; D might be TRBD1 (6 bases). Between the trimmed V and J ends, which lost 4 bases and 4 bases, there was a span of 14 bases. Germline V gives CDR1 LGHDT, CDR2 YNNKEL (reference sequence). The CDR3 has 15 amino acids. CDR3 region: CASSPQGQRYNEQFF. CDR3 DNA sequence: TGTGCCAGCAGCCCCCAGGGGCAGAGATACAATGAGCAGTTCTTC.

V is TRBV7-3 and J is TRBJ2-5, with D possibly being TRBD1 (6 bases). The CDR3 is 16 residues long. V was shortened by 4 bases and J by 7 bases, with 22 bases between the two germline ends. The germline CDR1 and CDR2 sequences are SGHTA and FQGTGA. The CDR3 coding sequence is TGTGCCAGCAGCTCTAGGACCGGGGATGTAGGGGGGACCCAGTACTTC. It codes for CASSSRTGDVGGTQYF.

This clonotype was observed a few times. V and J are TRBV12-3 or TRBV12-4 and TRBJ2-5; 7 nucleotides agree with TRBD1. The CDR3 consists of 14 residues. V lost 6 bases, J lost 6 bases, and 10 bases stayed unmatched. The CDR3 reads CASSNSGGQKTQYF. DNA of the CDR3: TGTGCCAGCAGCAACTCAGGGGGTCAAAAGACCCAGTACTTC.

This clonotype was observed a handful of times. The gene calls are TRBV2 and TRBJ2-1; D remains ambiguous. CDR1 is SNHLY and CDR2 is FYNNEI in the germline V gene. V was shortened by 8 bases and J by 10 bases, with 12 bases between the two germline ends. This CDR3 region has 11 residues. The CDR3 here is CASLIMSEQFF. The DNA of the CDR3 is TGTGCCAGCCTTATAATGAGCGAGCAGTTCTTC. The full variable domain, completed using reference TRBV2 and TRBJ2-1, is EPEVTQTPSHQVTQMGQEVILRCVPISNHLYFYWYRQILGQKVEFLVSFYNNEISEKSEIFDDQFSVERPDGSNFTLKIRSTKLEDSAMYFCASLIMSEQFFGPGTRLTVL.

This clonotype was seen only a few times. J is TRBJ2-2 and V is TRBV7-2, with 8 bases aligning to TRBD1. CDR1 and CDR2 from the germline V gene are SGHTA and FQGNSA. This CDR3 has 16 amino acids. The V segment lost 5 bases and the J segment 7 bases; nucleotides outside the gene matches: 12. The CDR3 sequence: CASSAPGQVYHGELFF. DNA of the CDR3: TGTGCCAGCAGCGCTCCGGGACAGGTTTATCACGGGGAGCTGTTTTTT. Together with reference TRBV7-2 and TRBJ2-2, the CDR3 gives the full variable domain: GAGVSQSPSNKVTEKGKDVELRCDPISGHTALYWYRQSLGQGLEFLIYFQGNSAPDKSGLPSDRFSAERTGGSVSTLTIQRTQQEDSAVYLCASSAPGQVYHGELFFGEGSRLTVL.

This clonotype has only a few counts. V gene TRBV20-1 combines with J gene TRBJ2-5, with D perhaps TRBD1 or TRBD2 (5 bases each). The CDR3 length is 14 residues. Trimming took 1 base from V and 5 from J, leaving 14 bases between them. Germline V gene data show CDR1 as DFQATT and CDR2 as SNEGSKA (reference sequence). The CDR3 DNA reads as TGCAGTGCTAGAGTTCCGGGGACGTTGGAGACCCAGTACTTC. This encodes CSARVPGTLETQYF.

In this sample, this clonotype turned up a few times. CDR3 in amino acids: CASSNDRGETQYF. CDR3 bases: TGTGCCAGCAGCAACGACAGGGGTGAGACCCAGTACTTC. The rearrangement uses TRBV7-9 and TRBJ2-5; 8 bases align to TRBD1. Trimming at V came to 5 bases and at J to 5 bases, leaving 4 bases not matched to a gene. This CDR3 contains 13 residues. Germline V gene sequence: CDR1 SEHNR, CDR2 FQNEAQ (reference sequence).

This clonotype turned up a few times. Compared with germline, one end of the junction differs, possibly owing to a read error. V gene TRBV20-1 combines with J gene TRBJ2-3, with 7 bases aligning to TRBD1. The CDR3 is made up of 15 amino acids. Germline assignment: CDR1 DFQATT and CDR2 SNEGSKA (reference sequence). In DNA, the CDR3 is TGCAGTGCTACAAGCAGGGGGTCTAGCACAGATACGCGGTATTTT. Its translation: CSATSRGSSTDTRYF.

This clonotype was observed at least ten times. CDR3 region: CASSLTPDTQYF. The CDR3 nucleotides read TGCGCCAGCAGCTTGACCCCAGATACGCAGTATTTT. The rearrangement uses TRBV5-1 and TRBJ2-3; D is unclear. Germline V lookup: CDR1 SGHRS, CDR2 YFSETQ. Trimming left V 1 base short and J 4 bases short, with 4 bases between. The CDR3 covers 12 residues.

Ten or more counts support this clonotype. This chain connects TRBV10-2 to TRBJ2-7; 11 bases align to TRBD2. CDR3 length: 14 amino acids. Germline CDR1 is WSHSY and CDR2 is SAAADI. Trimming took 6 bases from V and 7 from J; bases not matched to a gene: 8. CDR3 loop: CASSVLAGAGEQYF. CDR3 in DNA: TGCGCCAGCAGCGTACTAGCGGGGGCAGGAGAGCAGTACTTC.

The rearrangement uses TRBV6-5 and TRBJ1-2; no definite D call. Trimming cost V 2 bases and J 0 bases, with 10 bases left between them. Germline loops: CDR1 MNHEY, CDR2 SVGAGI. CDR3 length: 15 amino acids. The CDR3 region is CASSYKGFANYGYTF. CDR3 sequence (DNA): TGTGCCAGCAGTTACAAAGGTTTTGCTAACTATGGCTACACCTTC.

This clonotype was seen a handful of times. This chain uses TRBV29-1 with TRBJ1-4; TRBD1 aligns across 8 bases. Germline assignment: CDR1 SQVTM and CDR2 ANQGSEA. The J segment lost 8 bases and the V segment lost 7 bases, leaving 9 bases of the junction unmatched. The CDR3 contains 13 residues. The CDR3 loop is CSAQDRGKEKLFF. The CDR3, as DNA: TGCAGCGCCCAAGACAGGGGAAAAGAAAAACTGTTTTTT.

This chain joins TRBV12-3 or TRBV12-4 and TRBJ2-3; D might be TRBD1 (5 bases). The CDR3 covers 16 residues. The ends were cut back, 1 base at V and 4 bases at J, with 15 bases in the middle. The CDR3 loop is CASSLGTQNWADTQYF. The CDR3 region has the DNA TGTGCCAGCAGTTTAGGGACACAAAACTGGGCAGATACGCAGTATTTT.

This clonotype appeared a few times. V is TRBV6-2 or TRBV6-3 and J is TRBJ2-1; perhaps TRBD2 as D (6 bases). CDR1 is MNHEY, CDR2 SVGEGT, per germline. The CDR3 has 17 residues. Trimming removed 4 bases from V and 0 bases from J, with 16 bases in between. CDR3 DNA sequence: TGTGCCAGCAGTTTATATTGGGGCGGGACCTCCTACAATGAGCAGTTCTTC. This sequence encodes CASSLYWGGTSYNEQFF.

The chain links TRBV29-1 to TRBJ1-2; D is perhaps TRBD1 (6 bases). V was cut by 3 bases and J by 6 bases, with 14 bases left in between. Germline V gives CDR1 SQVTM, CDR2 ANQGSEA. The CDR3 is made up of 13 amino acids. The chain's CDR3 is CSVDAGGADGYTF. The DNA for the CDR3 is TGCAGCGTTGACGCGGGGGGCGCGGATGGCTACACCTTC.

The chain combines TRBV20-1 with TRBJ1-4; possible D gene TRBD1, 5 bases. The CDR3 runs to 15 residues. The germline CDR1 and CDR2 sequences are DFQATT and SNEGSKA (reference sequence). The germline V and J ends were trimmed by 6 bases and 0 bases, with 14 bases remaining between them. This CDR3 reads CSAVPGRATNEKLFF. CDR3 sequence (DNA): TGCAGTGCCGTCCCGGGACGGGCAACTAATGAAAAACTGTTTTTT.

There are a few counts of this clonotype. The chain employs TRBV4-1 and TRBJ2-7; TRBD2 might be the D (7 bases). The CDR3 is made up of 16 amino acids. Germline CDR1 reads MGHRA; CDR2 reads YSYEKL. Trimming left V 0 bases short and J 5 bases short, with 17 bases between. The CDR3 DNA reads as TGCGCCAGCAGCCAAGATCATGGGCGGGGGCCCAACGAGCAGTACTTC. Amino acids: CASSQDHGRGPNEQYF.

To note about this clonotype: Here the CDR3 omits its conserved ending phenylalanine or tryptophan, so a read error is the likely source. The chain is built from TRBV7-2 and TRBJ2-4, with D uncertain. This CDR3 has 12 amino acids. V shed 5 bases and J shed 12 bases, with 14 bases lying between them. Germline loops: CDR1 SGHTA, CDR2 FQGNSA. In DNA, the CDR3 is TGTGCCAGCAGCGCCGACTGGTCTGATCAGTACATC. It encodes CASSADWSDQYI.

The chain employs TRBV20-1 and TRBJ1-2; weak D call: TRBD1 (5 bases). The length of the CDR3 is 14 residues. Trimming left V 6 bases short and J 4 bases short, with 18 bases between. CDR1 is DFQATT, CDR2 SNEGSKA, per germline (reference sequence). The CDR3 sequence is CSAIGEGSGYGYTF. The CDR3 nucleotides are TGCAGTGCCATAGGGGAGGGGTCGGGCTATGGCTACACCTTC.

This clonotype showed up just a few times. The genes are TRBV15 and TRBJ2-3; no reliable D call. CDR3 size: 13 residues. Germline CDR1 and CDR2: LNHNV and YYDKDF (reference sequence). V was trimmed by 0 bases and J by 6 bases, leaving 7 bases between them. The CDR3 DNA follows: TGTGCCACCAGCAGAGATCGGGTGGATACGCAGTATTTT. Translating it yields CATSRDRVDTQYF.

This clonotype has only a few counts. The chain carries TRBV6-8 and TRBJ2-7; D gene unclear. Per germline, CDR1 MNHGY and CDR2 SAAAGT. This CDR3 is built from 13 residues. The germline V and J ends were trimmed by 11 bases and 0 bases, with 14 bases remaining between them. The CDR3 here is CAGYNSLSYEQYF. The CDR3 DNA sequence: TGTGCCGGATACAACTCCCTCTCCTACGAGCAGTACTTC.

This chain uses TRBV2 with TRBJ2-1; 7 bases are shared with TRBD1. This CDR3 has 13 residues. Per germline, CDR1 SNHLY and CDR2 FYNNEI. Trimming at V came to 3 bases and at J to 9 bases, leaving 5 bases not matched to a gene. This chain's CDR3 is CASSDRGLGEQFF. The CDR3 DNA sequence: TGTGCCAGCAGTGACAGGGGGTTAGGTGAGCAGTTCTTC.